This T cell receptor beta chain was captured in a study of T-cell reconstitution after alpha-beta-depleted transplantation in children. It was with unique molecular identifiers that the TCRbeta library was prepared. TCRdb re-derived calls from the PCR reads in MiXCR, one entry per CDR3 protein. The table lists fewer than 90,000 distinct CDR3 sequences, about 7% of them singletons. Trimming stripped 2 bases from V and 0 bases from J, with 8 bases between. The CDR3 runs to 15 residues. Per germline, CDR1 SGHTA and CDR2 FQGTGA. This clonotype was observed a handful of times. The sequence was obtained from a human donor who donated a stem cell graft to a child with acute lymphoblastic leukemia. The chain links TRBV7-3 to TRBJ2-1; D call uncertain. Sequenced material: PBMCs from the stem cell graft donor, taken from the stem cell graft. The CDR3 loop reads CASSLGLSSYNEQFF. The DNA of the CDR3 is TGTGCCAGCAGCTTAGGTCTGAGCTCCTACAATGAGCAGTTCTTC.